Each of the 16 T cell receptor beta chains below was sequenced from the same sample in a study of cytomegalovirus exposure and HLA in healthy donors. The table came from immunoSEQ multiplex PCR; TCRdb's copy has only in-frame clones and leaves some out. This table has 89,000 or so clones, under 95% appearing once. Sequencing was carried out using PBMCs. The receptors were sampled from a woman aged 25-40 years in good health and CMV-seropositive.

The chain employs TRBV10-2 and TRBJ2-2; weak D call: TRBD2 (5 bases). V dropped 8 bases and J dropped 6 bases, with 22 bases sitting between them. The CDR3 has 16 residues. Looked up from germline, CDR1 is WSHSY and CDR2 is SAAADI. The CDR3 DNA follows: TGCGCCAGCTGGATTGCGGGTCCACTCCCCCCCGGGGAGCTGTTTTTT. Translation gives CASWIAGPLPPGELFF.

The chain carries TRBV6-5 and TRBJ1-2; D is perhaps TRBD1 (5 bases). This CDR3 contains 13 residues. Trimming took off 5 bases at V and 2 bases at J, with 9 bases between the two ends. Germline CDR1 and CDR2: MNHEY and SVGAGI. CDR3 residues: CASSVTENYGYTF. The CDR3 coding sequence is TGTGCCAGCAGTGTGACAGAGAACTATGGCTACACCTTC.

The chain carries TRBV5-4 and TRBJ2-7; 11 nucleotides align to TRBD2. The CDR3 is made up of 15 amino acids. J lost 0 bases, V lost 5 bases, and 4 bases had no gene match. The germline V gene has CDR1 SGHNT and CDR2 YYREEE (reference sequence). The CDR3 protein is CASSGTSGPSYEQYF. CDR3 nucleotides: TGTGCCAGCAGTGGGACTAGCGGACCCTCCTACGAGCAGTACTTC.

The CDR3, as DNA: TGTGCCTGGGCCGGACTAGCGGGAGGGTTTTCTGCGGATACGCAGTATTTT. Protein: CAWAGLAGGFSADTQYF. This sequence joins TRBV30 and TRBJ2-3; TRBD2 agrees at 15 bases. The germline V gene encodes CDR1 GTSNPN and CDR2 SVGIG (reference sequence). The CDR3 length is 17 residues. J lost 6 bases, V lost 5 bases, and 12 bases had no gene match.

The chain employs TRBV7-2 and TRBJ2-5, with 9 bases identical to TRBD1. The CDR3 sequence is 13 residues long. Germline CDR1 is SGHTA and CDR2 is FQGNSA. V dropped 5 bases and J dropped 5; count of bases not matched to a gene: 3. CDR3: CASSLDRGETQYF. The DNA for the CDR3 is TGTGCCAGCAGCCTTGACAGGGGGGAGACCCAGTACTTC.

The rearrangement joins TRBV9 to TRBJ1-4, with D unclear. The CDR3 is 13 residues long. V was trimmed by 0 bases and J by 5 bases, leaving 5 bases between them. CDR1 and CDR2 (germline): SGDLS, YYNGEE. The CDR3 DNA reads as TGTGCCAGCAGCGTAGGGGCAAATGAAAAACTGTTTTTT. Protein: CASSVGANEKLFF. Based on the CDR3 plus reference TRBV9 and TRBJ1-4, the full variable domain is DSGVTQTPKHLITATGQRVTLRCSPRSGDLSVYWYQQSLDQGLQFLIQYYNGEERAKGNILERFSAQQFPDLHSELNLSSLELGDSALYFCASSVGANEKLFFGSGTQLSVL.

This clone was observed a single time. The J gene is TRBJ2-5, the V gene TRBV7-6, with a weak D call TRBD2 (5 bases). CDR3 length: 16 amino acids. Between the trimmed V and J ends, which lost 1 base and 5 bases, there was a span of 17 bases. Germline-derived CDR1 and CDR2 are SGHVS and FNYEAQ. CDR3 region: CASSLGSRDTLETQYF. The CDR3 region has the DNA TGTGCCAGCAGCTTAGGGTCACGGGATACCTTGGAGACCCAGTACTTC. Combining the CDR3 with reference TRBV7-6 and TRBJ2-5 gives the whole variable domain GAGVSQSPRYKVTKRGQDVALRCDPISGHVSLYWYRQALGQGPEFLTYFNYEAQQDKSGLPNDRFSAERPEGSISTLTIQRTEQRDSAMYRCASSLGSRDTLETQYFGPGTRLLVL.

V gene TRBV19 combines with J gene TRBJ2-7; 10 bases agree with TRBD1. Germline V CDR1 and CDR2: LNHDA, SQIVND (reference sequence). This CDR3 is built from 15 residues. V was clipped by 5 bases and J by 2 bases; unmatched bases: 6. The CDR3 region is CASSWDGQGAYEQYF. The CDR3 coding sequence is TGTGCCAGTAGTTGGGATGGACAGGGGGCCTACGAGCAGTACTTC.

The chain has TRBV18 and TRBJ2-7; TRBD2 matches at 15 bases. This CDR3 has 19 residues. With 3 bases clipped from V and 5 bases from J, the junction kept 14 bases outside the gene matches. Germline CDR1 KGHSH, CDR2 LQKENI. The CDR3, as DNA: TGTGCCAGCTCACCGGTTGGGACTAGCGGGAGGCTCCTTTTACACGAGCAGTACTTC. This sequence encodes CASSPVGTSGRLLLHEQYF.

CDR3 amino acids: CASSSPEQNEKLFF. The DNA of the CDR3 is TGCGCCAGCAGCTCCCCGGAGCAGAATGAAAAACTGTTTTTT. This sequence joins TRBV5-1 and TRBJ1-4; D unclear. CDR1 is SGHRS, CDR2 YFSETQ, per germline. Trimming pared 3 bases from V and 5 bases from J, leaving 11 bases between. This CDR3 region has 14 residues.

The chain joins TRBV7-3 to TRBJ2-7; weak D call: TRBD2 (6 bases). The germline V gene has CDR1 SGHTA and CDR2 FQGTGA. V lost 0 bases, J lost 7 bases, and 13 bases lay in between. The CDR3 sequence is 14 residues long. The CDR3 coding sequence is TGTGCCAGCAGCTTAACCGGGGGATATGGGGAGCAGTACTTC. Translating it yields CASSLTGGYGEQYF.

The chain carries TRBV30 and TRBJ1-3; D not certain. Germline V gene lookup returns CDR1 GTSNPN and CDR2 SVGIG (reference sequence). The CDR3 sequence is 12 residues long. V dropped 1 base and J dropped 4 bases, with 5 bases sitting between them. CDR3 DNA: TGTGCCTGGAGTGAGCGGGGAAACACCATATATTTT. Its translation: CAWSERGNTIYF.

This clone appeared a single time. The CDR3 nucleotides are TGTGCCAGCAGCACCCGCCATGGGCACAACCACCTCAACGAGCAGTACTTC. Translated, it gives CASSTRHGHNHLNEQYF. The chain couples TRBV7-2 to TRBJ2-7; D remains unclear. CDR1 and CDR2 from the germline V gene are SGHTA and FQGNSA. Trimming took 5 bases from V and 5 from J, leaving 25 bases between them. The CDR3 has 17 residues. The full variable domain, with the rest looked up from reference TRBV7-2 and TRBJ2-7, is GAGVSQSPSNKVTEKGKDVELRCDPISGHTALYWYRQSLGQGLEFLIYFQGNSAPDKSGLPSDRFSAERTGGSVSTLTIQRTQQEDSAVYLCASSTRHGHNHLNEQYFGPGTRLTVT.

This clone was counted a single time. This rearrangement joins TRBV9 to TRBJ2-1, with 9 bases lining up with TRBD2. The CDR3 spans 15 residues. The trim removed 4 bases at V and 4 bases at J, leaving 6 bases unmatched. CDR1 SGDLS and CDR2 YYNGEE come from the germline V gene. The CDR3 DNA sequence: TGTGCCAGCAGCTCCCAGCGGGGGGTTTACAATGAGCAGTTCTTC. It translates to CASSSQRGVYNEQFF.

CDR3 in amino acids: CASSSQGPGEQYF. CDR3 bases: TGTGCCAGTAGTAGTCAGGGGCCGGGAGAGCAGTACTTC. This chain joins TRBV19 and TRBJ2-7, with TRBD1 as a possible D gene (6 bases). From germline, CDR1 is LNHDA and CDR2 SQIVND (reference sequence). The V and J ends lost 4 bases and 7 bases respectively, with 14 bases between them. The CDR3 has 13 residues.

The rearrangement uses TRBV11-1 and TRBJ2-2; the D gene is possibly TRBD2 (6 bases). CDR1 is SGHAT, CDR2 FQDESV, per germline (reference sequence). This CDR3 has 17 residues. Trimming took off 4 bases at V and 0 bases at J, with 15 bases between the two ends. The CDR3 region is CASSSRTGVANTGELFF. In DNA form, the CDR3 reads TGTGCCAGCAGCTCCAGGACGGGGGTTGCGAACACCGGGGAGCTGTTTTTT.